A selection of T cell receptor beta chains follows, all from one sample in a study of cytomegalovirus exposure and HLA in healthy donors. TCRdb keeps only in-frame clones here, not all; method: immunoSEQ multiplex PCR. Here the sample spans about 120,000 clones, approximately 90% being singletons. Sequencing was carried out using PBMCs. Source of these receptors: a woman aged 18-29 years in good health and CMV-seropositive. The CDR3 runs from the conserved cysteine through the conserved F or W. A D gene is named only where the DNA matches it firmly. A clone size is listed for some rows: how often the clone was seen (once, few, many), or a class if it is expanded.

J gene: TRBJ1-1
clone size: few
D gene: TRBD1
V gene: TRBV19
CDR3 DNA: TGTGCCAGTAGTTCAGGGGGCCATGATGAAGCTTTCTTT
CDR3 protein: CASSSGGHDEAFF

J gene: TRBJ1-2
clone size: -
D gene: -
V gene: TRBV6-6
CDR3 DNA: TGTGCCAGCAGTTACCGGGGTACGAACTATGGCTACACCTTC
CDR3 protein: CASSYRGTNYGYTF

J gene: TRBJ1-2
clone size: -
D gene: TRBD1
V gene: TRBV29-1
CDR3 DNA: TGCAGCTCCATTATAGGGACAGGGAACTATGGCTACACCTTC
CDR3 protein: CSSIIGTGNYGYTF

J gene: TRBJ2-1
clone size: -
D gene: TRBD2
V gene: TRBV9
CDR3 DNA: TGTGCCAGCAGCGAGACTAGCGGGGCCTCCTACAATGAGCAGTTCTTC
CDR3 protein: CASSETSGASYNEQFF

J gene: TRBJ2-7
clone size: -
D gene: -
V gene: TRBV23-1
CDR3 DNA: TGCGCCAGCAGTCAATCGGGCACGGTTTACGAGCAGTACTTC
CDR3 protein: CASSQSGTVYEQYF

J gene: TRBJ1-1
clone size: -
D gene: TRBD1
V gene: TRBV25-1
CDR3 DNA: TGTGCCAGCAGTGAATGGGACAGCCCGAACACTGAAGCTTTCTTT
CDR3 protein: CASSEWDSPNTEAFF

J gene: TRBJ1-6
clone size: once
D gene: TRBD1
V gene: TRBV7-2
CDR3 DNA: TGTGCCAGCAGCTTCGACAGGGGTCGTAGTTCACCCCTCCACTTT
CDR3 protein: CASSFDRGRSSPLHF

J gene: TRBJ2-2
clone size: -
D gene: TRBD1
V gene: TRBV27
CDR3 DNA: TGTGCCAGCAGTTTATGGGCCGGGACAGGGGAGACCGGGGAGCTGTTTTTT
CDR3 protein: CASSLWAGTGETGELFF

J gene: TRBJ1-2
clone size: -
D gene: -
V gene: TRBV15
CDR3 DNA: TGTGCCACCAGCAGAGCTCCCGGGGGGGAGGGATATGGCTACACCTTC
CDR3 protein: CATSRAPGGEGYGYTF

J gene: TRBJ1-1
clone size: -
D gene: TRBD1
V gene: TRBV19
CDR3 DNA: TGTGCCAGTAGTGTACCGGGACAGGAAGCTTTCTTT
CDR3 protein: CASSVPGQEAFF

J gene: TRBJ2-2
clone size: few
D gene: TRBD2
V gene: TRBV7-2
CDR3 DNA: TGTGCCAGCAGCTTTGACGGGACTAGCGGCACCGGGGAGCTGTTTTTT
CDR3 protein: CASSFDGTSGTGELFF

J gene: TRBJ2-7
clone size: -
D gene: -
V gene: TRBV5-1
CDR3 DNA: TGCGCCAGCAGCCCTGACAGGACTCACCACTACGAGCAGTACTTC
CDR3 protein: CASSPDRTHHYEQYF

J gene: TRBJ2-5
clone size: -
D gene: TRBD2
V gene: TRBV7-6
CDR3 DNA: TGTGCCAGCAGCCAACCGGGACTAGGGGTCGAGACCCAGTACTTC
CDR3 protein: CASSQPGLGVETQYF

J gene: TRBJ2-7
clone size: -
D gene: -
V gene: TRBV5-1
CDR3 DNA: TGCGCCAGCAGCTTGGGGGTCCGCAGGTCCTACGAGCAGTACTTC
CDR3 protein: CASSLGVRRSYEQYF

J gene: TRBJ1-1
clone size: -
D gene: -
V gene: TRBV5-4
CDR3 DNA: TGTGCCAGCAGCTCCTCGGGGGGGAACACTGAAGCTTTCTTT
CDR3 protein: CASSSSGGNTEAFF

J gene: TRBJ2-5
clone size: -
D gene: -
V gene: TRBV5-1
CDR3 DNA: TGCGCCAGCATCCCAGACTTAGAAGAGACCCAGTACTTC
CDR3 protein: CASIPDLEETQYF

J gene: TRBJ2-2
clone size: -
D gene: -
V gene: TRBV5-1
CDR3 DNA: TGCGCCAGCAGCTTGGACAGCAACACCGGGGAGCTGTTTTTT
CDR3 protein: CASSLDSNTGELFF

J gene: TRBJ1-1
clone size: -
D gene: TRBD1
V gene: TRBV18
CDR3 DNA: TGTGCCAGCTCACCCGGACAGGGTTCTGAAGCTTTCTTT
CDR3 protein: CASSPGQGSEAFF

J gene: TRBJ2-2
clone size: -
D gene: -
V gene: TRBV7-2
CDR3 DNA: TGTGCCAGCAGCTTACCCGCGAGGGCTGGGGAGCTGTTTTTT
CDR3 protein: CASSLPARAGELFF

J gene: TRBJ1-2
clone size: -
D gene: -
V gene: TRBV6-1
CDR3 DNA: TGTGCCAGCAGACCTCAGGGGACCTATGGCTACACCTTC
CDR3 protein: CASRPQGTYGYTF

J gene: TRBJ1-5
clone size: -
D gene: TRBD1
V gene: TRBV10-3
CDR3 DNA: TGTGCCATCGGGACAGGCCATAGCAATCAGCCCCAGCATTTT
CDR3 protein: CAIGTGHSNQPQHF

J gene: TRBJ2-1
clone size: -
D gene: TRBD2
V gene: TRBV4-3
CDR3 DNA: TGCGCCAGCAGCCACCAAGGGGGGCGGACTAGCGCCTACAATGAGCAGTTCTTC
CDR3 protein: CASSHQGGRTSAYNEQFF

J gene: TRBJ2-7
clone size: -
D gene: TRBD2
V gene: TRBV29-1
CDR3 DNA: TGCAGCGTTGAGCGGGGGGCCAACGGCGAGCAGTACTTC
CDR3 protein: CSVERGANGEQYF

J gene: TRBJ1-1
clone size: -
D gene: TRBD1
V gene: TRBV19
CDR3 DNA: TGTGCCAGTAGTCTCCGAATGACAGGGGGACTGAACACTGAAGCTTTCTTT
CDR3 protein: CASSLRMTGGLNTEAFF

J gene: TRBJ1-6
clone size: once
D gene: TRBD1
V gene: TRBV27
CDR3 DNA: TGTGCCAGCAGTTTATCGTGGGACAGGGGGCCTCTGGGGTCACCCCTCCACTTT
CDR3 protein: CASSLSWDRGPLGSPLHF

J gene: TRBJ2-5
clone size: -
D gene: -
V gene: TRBV30
CDR3 DNA: TGTGCCTGGAGCAAAACAGGGCCCCTTGAGACCCAGTACTTC
CDR3 protein: CAWSKTGPLETQYF

J gene: TRBJ1-2
clone size: -
D gene: -
V gene: TRBV2
CDR3 DNA: TGTGCCAGCAGTGAAGCGCTTCTCCGGGTAGATGGCTACACCTTC
CDR3 protein: CASSEALLRVDGYTF

J gene: TRBJ1-5
clone size: -
D gene: -
V gene: TRBV7-6
CDR3 DNA: TGTGCCAGCAGCTTAGCTGTCAGGGGTCAGCCCCAGCATTTT
CDR3 protein: CASSLAVRGQPQHF

J gene: TRBJ2-6
clone size: -
D gene: -
V gene: TRBV19
CDR3 DNA: TGTGCCAGTAGCCAACTTCCCGCCTCTGGGGCCAACGTCCTGACTTTC
CDR3 protein: CASSQLPASGANVLTF

J gene: TRBJ2-5
clone size: -
D gene: -
V gene: TRBV6-1
CDR3 DNA: TGTGCCAGCACGCAAAGGCGGGAGACCCAGTACTTC
CDR3 protein: CASTQRRETQYF

J gene: TRBJ2-5
clone size: -
D gene: TRBD2
V gene: TRBV7-2
CDR3 DNA: TGTGCCAGCAGGACTAGCGAACCGTCACAAGAGACCCAGTACTTC
CDR3 protein: CASRTSEPSQETQYF

J gene: TRBJ1-1
clone size: -
D gene: -
V gene: TRBV7-9
CDR3 DNA: TGTGCCAGCAGCCCGCGATTGAACACTGAAGCTTTCTTT
CDR3 protein: CASSPRLNTEAFF

J gene: TRBJ1-2
clone size: once
D gene: TRBD1
V gene: TRBV4-1
CDR3 DNA: TGCGCCAGCAGCCTTTTCCACAGGGGAGATAATGGCTACACCTTC
CDR3 protein: CASSLFHRGDNGYTF

J gene: TRBJ2-1
clone size: few
D gene: TRBD2
V gene: TRBV7-3
CDR3 DNA: TGTGCCAGCAGCGCCGCTAGCGGGGGGTACAATGAGCAGTTCTTC
CDR3 protein: CASSAASGGYNEQFF

J gene: TRBJ2-2
clone size: -
D gene: -
V gene: TRBV9
CDR3 DNA: TGTGCCAGCAATTTAGAGGGACATGCGAACACCGGGGAGCTGTTTTTT
CDR3 protein: CASNLEGHANTGELFF